What follows describes a single TCR beta chain. Trimming left V 4 bases short and J 7 bases short, with 13 bases between. The germline CDR1 and CDR2 sequences are MNHEY and SVGAGI. The CDR3 covers 13 residues. The sample is drawn from a study of blood T cell repertoires in COVID-19. Study-wide background: Collection of acute and convalescent COVID-19 samples took place in the United States, Italy and Spain.

Method: immunoSEQ multiplex PCR; TCRdb's copy keeps in-frame clones and lacks some. Here the sample spans about 88,000 clones, 75% to 90% being singletons. This clonotype was sampled from a human donor in a cohort sampled during active COVID-19. Sequenced input: peripheral blood. The V gene is TRBV6-5, the J gene TRBJ1-1; no reliable D call. The CDR3 spells CASSSRVGVEAFF. As DNA, the CDR3 is TGTGCCAGCAGTTCAAGGGTCGGGGTTGAAGCTTTCTTT.